This T cell receptor (beta chain) was recovered during a study of CD8 T cells in Susac syndrome (dated by TCRdb to the late 2010s). Background on the whole study: Whether CD8+ T cell activation and differentiation in Susac syndrome was antigen driven was tested using repertoire sequencing. The investigation overall reported the following: The TCR sequencing and HLA analysis was acknowledged to have included a relatively small number of individuals.

The CDR3 runs 13 amino acids, cysteine and phenylalanine included. The read is trimmed to its CDR3 DNA, 39 bases read in frame from base 1. The germline V gene (reference sequence) yields DFQATT for CDR1 and SNEGSKA for CDR2. Trimming accounts for 3 bases at V and 12 bases at J, while the number of junction bases matched to no gene is 7. Worth noting for this clonotype: No cognate antigen has been identified for it. Base qualities are not provided; no much larger clone lies one nucleotide away.

RNA was extracted using the RNeasy kit, and about 0.45 to 1 ug of the RNA was reverse transcribed with random hexamers. The immunoSEQ multiplex PCR assay, covering 54 Vbeta and 13 Jbeta segments, was used to amplify TCR beta CDR3 regions. PCR amplification bias was corrected by using a synthetic template baseline for primer optimization and computational correction. The original pipeline was this. Reads were assigned to V, D and J genes according to IMGT and analyzed in immunoSEQ Analyzer, with only productive sequences retained. Clonality was computed as one minus Shannon entropy normalized by log2 of the number of productive unique sequences. For each patient and control, public and private clones were evaluated among the 100 most prevalent clones. Clones were defined as Susac-specific when absent from the healthy and MS cohorts, from approximately 1,100 published viral clones and from other ImmuneACCESS disease sequences. TCRdb reworked the public reads: Q25 trimming with fastp, MiXCR clone assembly, productive beta chains retained. Rows with one shared CDR3 protein collapse into an entry with the most common genes and DNA. Clone size and V and J calls follow TCRdb, not the original study. The sample yields about 200,000 distinct CDR3 sequences; about 95% were counted once. Of the sample, about 0.09% falls within the top ten clones.

High-throughput TCR beta sequencing profiled peripheral blood CD8+ and CD4+ T cells from healthy donors, Susac syndrome patients and multiple sclerosis patients. Treatment-naive patients with stable or active relapsing-remitting disease fulfilling revised McDonald criteria were used as multiple sclerosis controls. Bulk CD8+ and CD4+ T cells were purified magnetically by negative isolation, whereas CD8+ TEMRA cells were enriched by FACS. Blood was collected in EDTA tubes and processed within 24 hours, with PBMCs isolated through density gradient centrifugation. PBMCs intended for TCR sequencing were cryopreserved in liquid nitrogen and thawed later in a water bath at 37 degrees C. Purity of sorted or isolated CD4+, CD8+ and CD8+ TEMRA cells was at least 90%.

Sample: CD4+ T cells from PBMCs. The chain is made from TRBV20-1 and TRBJ2-1; 11 central nucleotides agree with TRBD2. The TCR was taken from a human donor with multiple sclerosis. The DNA sequence is TGCAGTGCTAGTGATATAGCGGGAGGGGGGCAGTTCTTC. Its translation is CSASDIAGGGQFF.